This TCR beta chain originates from a study of cytomegalovirus exposure and HLA in healthy donors. In the study overall: The roughly 130 validation repertoires, a later analysis reported, used the same platform as the 550 to 700 repertoires from the first cohort. Study findings and constraints: In vitro experiments confirmed that three CMV-associated chains were specific for CMV antigens. TCR beta chains numbering some 160 were designated cytomegalovirus-associated. A later analysis found first-cohort TCR clusters tended to co-occur in the 120 validation repertoires.

Comment on this clone: Its antigen is unidentified.

CDR1 is SGHAT, CDR2 FQNNGV, per germline. The CDR3 runs to 14 residues. With 5 bases removed from V and 0 bases from J, the gap between germline ends came to 10 bases. TCRdb's copy holds only in-frame clones and misses some; the assay was immunoSEQ multiplex PCR. The data hold 130,000 or so clones, with around 92% observed a single time. This receptor was taken from a man aged 30 to 39 in good health and CMV-seronegative. The chain combines TRBV11-2 with TRBJ1-1; D unresolved. Sequences were obtained from PBMCs. Here the CDR3 reads CASSPTELNTEAFF. CDR3 sequence (DNA): TGTGCCAGCAGCCCAACGGAGTTGAACACTGAAGCTTTCTTT.